These 10 T cell receptor beta chains share one sample of origin, sequenced in a study of T cells in Graves' hyperthyroidism and ophthalmopathy. Using RNA transcripts as the source, TCR beta CDR3 regions were amplified. The primer set for the first-round RT-PCR of the TCR CDR3 was HTBI. TCRdb ran MiXCR on the multiplex PCR reads and lists one entry per CDR3 protein. The sample comprises 500,000 to 800,000 distinct CDR3 sequences, over 40% of which are singletons, and roughly 7.2% rests with the top ten. The material sequenced was peripheral blood or thyroid tissue (not recorded which). The receptors come from an adult man with Graves' disease, either hyperthyroidism or ophthalmopathy (not recorded which).

About this clonotype itself: A much larger clonotype is one base distant, so this may be a read error. The V call is TRBV7-2, the J call TRBJ2-2; no reliable D call. The V end was cut by 4 bases, the J end by 5 bases, with 8 bases between. This CDR3 has 13 residues. Germline CDR1 and CDR2: SGHTA and FQGNSA. Here the CDR3 reads CASSSPLTGELFF. In DNA, the CDR3 is TGTGCCAGCAGCTCTCCTTTAACCGGGGAGCTGTTTTTT.

V is TRBV12-3 or TRBV12-4 and J is TRBJ1-1; 7 bases fit TRBD1. V gave up 9 bases and J gave up 1 base; unmatched junction bases: 14. CDR3 size: 16 residues. Here the CDR3 DNA reads TGTGCCAGTGGTTTTGGGAGGGGGCAGGGGAACACTGAAGCTTTCTTT. It specifies CASGFGRGQGNTEAFF.

This clonotype was counted ten times or more. The chain combines TRBV12-3 or TRBV12-4 with TRBJ1-5, with D tentatively TRBD1 (5 bases). CDR3 length: 13 residues. V was shortened by 6 bases and J by 7 bases, with 13 bases between the two germline ends. The CDR3 loop reads CASSPRVRQPQHF. As DNA, the CDR3 is TGTGCCAGCAGCCCCAGGGTGAGGCAGCCCCAGCATTTT.

The V gene is TRBV7-4, the J gene TRBJ1-1, with a weak D call TRBD1 (6 bases). The germline gives CDR1 SGHVT, CDR2 SQSDAQ. The CDR3 is 16 amino acids. V was pared by 1 base and J by 1 base, with 13 bases between. CDR3 nucleotides: TGTGCCAGCAGCTTAGGCGGGGGGGCCGGGAACACTGAAGCTTTCTTT. Amino acid sequence: CASSLGGGAGNTEAFF.

This chain uses TRBV10-2 with TRBJ2-5, with 10 nucleotides matching TRBD2. CDR1 is WSHSY and CDR2 is SAAADI in the germline V gene. The CDR3 loop spans 14 amino acids. The V gene end was trimmed by 2 bases and the J gene end by 6 bases; junction bases not matched to a gene: 3. The DNA for the CDR3 is TGCGCCAGCAGTGAGCCTAGCGGGAGCAAGACCCAGTACTTC. Translated: CASSEPSGSKTQYF.

Details on this clonotype: A much larger clone differs by one base, so this may be a read error. Lacking the conserved final phenylalanine or tryptophan, this CDR3 likely reflects a read error. The genes are TRBV9 and TRBJ1-1; D is undetermined. Germline-derived CDR1 and CDR2 are SGDLS and YYNGEE. V was clipped by 0 bases and J by 3 bases, with 12 bases between them. The CDR3 has 15 residues. CDR3 DNA sequence: TGTGCCAGCAGCGTAGAACCGGGCGGGGACACTGAAGCTTTCCTT. This translates into CASSVEPGGDTEAFL.

This clonotype showed up many times. The rearrangement joins TRBV7-9 to TRBJ1-2; no definite D call. Trimming removed 1 base from V and 7 bases from J, with 4 bases in between. Germline lookup yields CDR1 SEHNR and CDR2 FQNEAQ (reference sequence). The CDR3 loop spans 11 amino acids. The CDR3 loop is CASSLDRGYTF. In nucleotides, the CDR3 is TGTGCCAGCAGCTTAGACCGTGGCTACACCTTC.

The chain combines TRBV10-2 with TRBJ2-5; 7 positions match TRBD2. V lost 5 bases to trimming and J lost 7 bases; unmatched junction nucleotides: 7. Germline V lookup: CDR1 WSHSY, CDR2 SAAADI. The CDR3 is 13 amino acids. CDR3 coding DNA: TGCGCCAGCAGTCCCTCAGGGAGGGGGACCCAGTACTTC. It is translated as CASSPSGRGTQYF.

A few counts support this clonotype. The chain uses TRBV19 and TRBJ1-2, with D maybe TRBD1 (5 bases). V dropped 4 bases and J dropped 3 bases, with 9 bases sitting between them. Germline V lookup: CDR1 LNHDA, CDR2 SQIVND (reference sequence). The CDR3 length is 13 residues. This CDR3 reads CASSKEGYYGYTF. In nucleotides, the CDR3 is TGTGCCAGTAGTAAGGAGGGGTACTATGGCTACACCTTC. The whole variable domain, filled in from reference TRBV19 and TRBJ1-2, reads DGGITQSPKYLFRKEGQNVTLSCEQNLNHDAMYWYRQDPGQGLRLIYYSQIVNDFQKGDIAEGYSVSREKKESFPLTVTSAQKNPTAFYLCASSKEGYYGYTFGSGTRLTVV.

The chain links TRBV10-3 to TRBJ1-2; no reliable D call. This CDR3 comprises 15 residues. V was shortened by 10 bases and J by 0 bases, with 18 bases between the two germline ends. Germline V CDR1 and CDR2: ENHRY, SYGVKD. This chain's CDR3 is CASREQGIPNYGYTF. DNA of the CDR3: TGTGCCAGCAGAGAACAAGGGATTCCTAACTATGGCTACACCTTC.